This entry lists 4 T cell receptor beta chains sequenced from one sample in a study of T cells after yellow fever vaccination. TCRdb itself ran the 5' RACE reads through MiXCR, one entry per CDR3 protein. The sample includes around 350,000 distinct CDR3 sequences, approximately 10% seen only once; the top ten take around 18%. The specimen was PBMCs, collected on the day of the first yellow fever vaccination. The receptors derive from a man between 18 and 29 years old who received the YFV17D yellow fever vaccine.

The sample holds a few counts of this clonotype. The V gene is TRBV12-3 or TRBV12-4, the J gene TRBJ1-5; 11 bases align to TRBD1. The CDR3 runs 15 residues. Unmatched junction bases numbered 4, after V lost 6 bases and J lost 3 bases. This CDR3 reads CASRDRGRYNQPQHF. The CDR3 DNA is TGTGCCAGCAGGGACAGGGGGCGATACAATCAGCCCCAGCATTTT.

The rearrangement joins TRBV5-1 to TRBJ2-2; D may be TRBD1 (5 bases). The V gene's germline CDR1 is SGHRS and CDR2 YFSETQ. The CDR3 has 13 amino acids. Trimming left V 6 bases short and J 5 bases short, with 11 bases between. The CDR3 reads CASKIGETGELFF. CDR3 nucleotides: TGCGCCAGCAAAATAGGGGAAACCGGGGAGCTGTTTTTT.

The chain carries TRBV20-1 and TRBJ1-2; 9 bases are a match to TRBD1. The junction had 10 bases not matched to a gene; V was cut back by 4 bases and J by 4 bases. The germline gives CDR1 DFQATT, CDR2 SNEGSKA (reference sequence). This CDR3 contains 15 residues. The CDR3: CSAMEQGASLYGYTF. Here the CDR3 DNA reads TGCAGTGCTATGGAACAGGGGGCTTCGCTCTATGGCTACACCTTC.

This clonotype was detected ten times or more. The V call is TRBV9, the J call TRBJ2-7; 9 positions match TRBD1. CDR1 is SGDLS, CDR2 YYNGEE, per germline. The CDR3 has 14 amino acids. The V gene end was trimmed by 4 bases and the J gene end by 2 bases; junction bases not matched to a gene: 4. CDR3 protein: CASSPGTGTYEQYF. CDR3 sequence (DNA): TGTGCCAGCAGCCCCGGGACAGGGACCTACGAGCAGTACTTC. The entire variable domain, with the rest obtained from reference TRBV9 and TRBJ2-7, is as follows: DSGVTQTPKHLITATGQRVTLRCSPRSGDLSVYWYQQSLDQGLQFLIQYYNGEERAKGNILERFSAQQFPDLHSELNLSSLELGDSALYFCASSPGTGTYEQYFGPGTRLTVT.